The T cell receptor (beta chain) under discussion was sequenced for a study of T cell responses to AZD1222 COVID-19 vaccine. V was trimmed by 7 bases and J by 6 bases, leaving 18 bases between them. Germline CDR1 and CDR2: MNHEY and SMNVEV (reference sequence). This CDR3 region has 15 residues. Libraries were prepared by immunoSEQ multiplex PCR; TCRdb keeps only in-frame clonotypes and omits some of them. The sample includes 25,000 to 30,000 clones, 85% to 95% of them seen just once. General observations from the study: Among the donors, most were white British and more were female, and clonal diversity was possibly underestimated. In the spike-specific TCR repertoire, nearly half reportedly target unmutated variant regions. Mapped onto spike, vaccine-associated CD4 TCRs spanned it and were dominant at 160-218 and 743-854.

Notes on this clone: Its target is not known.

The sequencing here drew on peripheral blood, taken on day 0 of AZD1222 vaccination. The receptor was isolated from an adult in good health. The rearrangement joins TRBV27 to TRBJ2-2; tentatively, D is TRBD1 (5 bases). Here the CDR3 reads CASTDGHSGAGELFF. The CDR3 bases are TGTGCCAGCACCGACGGACATTCTGGCGCCGGGGAGCTGTTTTTT.